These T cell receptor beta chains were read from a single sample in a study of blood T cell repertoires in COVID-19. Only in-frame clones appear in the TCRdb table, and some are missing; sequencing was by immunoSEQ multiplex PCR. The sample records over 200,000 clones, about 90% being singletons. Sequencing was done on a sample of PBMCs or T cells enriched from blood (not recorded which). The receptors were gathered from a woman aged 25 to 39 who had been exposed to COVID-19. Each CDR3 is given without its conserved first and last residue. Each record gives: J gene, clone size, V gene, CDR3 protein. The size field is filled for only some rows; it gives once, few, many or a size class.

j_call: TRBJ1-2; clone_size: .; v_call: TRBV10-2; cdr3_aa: ASSEGQGYYT
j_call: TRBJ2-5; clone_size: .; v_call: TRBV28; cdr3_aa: ASSLSREPGTQY
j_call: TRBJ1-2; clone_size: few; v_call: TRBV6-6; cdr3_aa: ASSYAGFYGYT
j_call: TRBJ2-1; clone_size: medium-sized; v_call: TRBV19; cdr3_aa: ASSIAGTGWHNEQF
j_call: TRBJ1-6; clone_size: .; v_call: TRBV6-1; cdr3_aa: ASSEAHGLNSPLH
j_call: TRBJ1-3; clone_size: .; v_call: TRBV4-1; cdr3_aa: ASSQESGSGNTIY
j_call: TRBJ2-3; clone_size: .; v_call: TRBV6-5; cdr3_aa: ASSWGQATDTQY
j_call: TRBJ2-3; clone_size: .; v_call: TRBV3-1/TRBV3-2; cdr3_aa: ASSLAGVGADTQY
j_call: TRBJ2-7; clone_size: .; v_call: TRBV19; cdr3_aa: ASSQEGTGGDEQY
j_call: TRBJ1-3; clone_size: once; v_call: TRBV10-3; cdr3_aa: AGQAGRGNTIY
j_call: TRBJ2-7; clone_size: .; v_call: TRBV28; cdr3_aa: ASSLGWTSGPYEQY
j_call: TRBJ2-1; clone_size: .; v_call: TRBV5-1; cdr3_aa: ASSLVRSSYNEQF
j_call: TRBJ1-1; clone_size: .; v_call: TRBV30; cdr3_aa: AFHRDTEAF
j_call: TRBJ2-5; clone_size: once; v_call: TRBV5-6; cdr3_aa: ASSLSWETQY
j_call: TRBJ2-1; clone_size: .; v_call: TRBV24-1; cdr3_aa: ATSGTSGDNEQF
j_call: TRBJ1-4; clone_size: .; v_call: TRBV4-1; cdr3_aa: ASSQGQRDRSVKLF
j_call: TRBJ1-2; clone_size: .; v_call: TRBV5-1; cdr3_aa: ASSWGQGTANHYGYT
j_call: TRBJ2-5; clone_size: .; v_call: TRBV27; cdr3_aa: ASSILSPLTRKETQY
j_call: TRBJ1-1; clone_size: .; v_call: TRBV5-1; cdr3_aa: ASSLLRNTEAF
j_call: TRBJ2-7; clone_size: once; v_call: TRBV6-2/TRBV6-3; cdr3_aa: ASSPWSGRAAYEQY
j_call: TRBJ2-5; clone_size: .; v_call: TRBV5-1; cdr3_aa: ASRISVVGEETQY
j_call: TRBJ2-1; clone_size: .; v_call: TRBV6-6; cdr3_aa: ASSYSFREGDNEQF
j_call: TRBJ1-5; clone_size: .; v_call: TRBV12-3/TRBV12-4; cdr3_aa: ASSFSGEDPQH
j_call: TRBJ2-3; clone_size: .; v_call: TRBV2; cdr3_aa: ASSRRTGSTDTQY
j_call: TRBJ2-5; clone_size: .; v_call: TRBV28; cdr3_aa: ASKMNTGTGLQETQY
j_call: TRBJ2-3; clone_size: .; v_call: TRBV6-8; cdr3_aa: ASSKRQGALPDTQY